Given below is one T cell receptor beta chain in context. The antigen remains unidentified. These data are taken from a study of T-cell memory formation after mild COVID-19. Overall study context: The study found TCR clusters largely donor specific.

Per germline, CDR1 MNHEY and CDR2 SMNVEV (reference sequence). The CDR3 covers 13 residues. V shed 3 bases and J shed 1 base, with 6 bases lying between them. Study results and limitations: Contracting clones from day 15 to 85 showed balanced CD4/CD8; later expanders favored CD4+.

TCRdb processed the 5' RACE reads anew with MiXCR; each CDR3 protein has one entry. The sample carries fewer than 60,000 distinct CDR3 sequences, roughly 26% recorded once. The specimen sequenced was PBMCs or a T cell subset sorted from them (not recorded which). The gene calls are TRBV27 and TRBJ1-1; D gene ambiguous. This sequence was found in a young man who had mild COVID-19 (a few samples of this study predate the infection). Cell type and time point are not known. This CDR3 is CASSLRENTEAFF. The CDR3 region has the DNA TGTGCCAGCAGTTTGCGAGAGAACACTGAAGCTTTCTTT.